Below are 16 T cell receptor beta chains sequenced from a single sample in a study of glioma-infiltrating T cells. Using RNA template, CDR3s of TCR alpha and beta were amplified with iRepertoire arm-PCR. TCRdb reanalysed the multiplex PCR reads using MiXCR and keeps one entry per CDR3 protein. The sample lists some 190,000 distinct CDR3 sequences, over 25% seen once, with 20% in the top ten. The sequenced sample consisted of glioma tissue, nonneoplastic brain tissue, or PBMCs (not recorded which). All receptors derive from a human donor with low-grade glioma or glioblastoma, undergoing nonglioma brain surgery, or in good health (not recorded which).

With regard to this clonotype: This may arise from a read error, as a much more abundant clone is one base away. This rearrangement joins TRBV9 to TRBJ2-7, with D possibly being TRBD2 (5 bases). The germline V gene has CDR1 SGDLS and CDR2 YYNGEE. The CDR3 runs to 14 residues. Trimming took off 0 bases at V and 9 bases at J, with 16 bases between the two ends. CDR3 amino acids: CASSVASSSGGQYF. The DNA of the CDR3 is TGTGCCAGCAGCGTAGCTAGTAGCAGCGGCGGGCAGTACTTC.

There are many counts of this clonotype. The V call is TRBV7-2, the J call TRBJ2-7; 8 positions match TRBD1. This CDR3 has 14 residues. V shed 5 bases and J 3 bases; nucleotides not matched to a gene: 6. Germline V lookup: CDR1 SGHTA, CDR2 FQGNSA. CDR3 sequence: CASSHSTGVYEQYF. The DNA of the CDR3 is TGTGCCAGCAGCCACTCGACAGGGGTCTACGAGCAGTACTTC.

The V gene is TRBV29-1, the J gene TRBJ2-3, with D possibly TRBD1 on 6 matching bases. Germline CDR1 SQVTM, CDR2 ANQGSEA. V lost 7 bases to trimming and J lost 2 bases, with 13 bases between them. The CDR3 consists of 13 residues. The CDR3 reads CSARTASTDTQYF. DNA for the CDR3: TGCAGCGCCCGGACAGCCTCCACAGATACGCAGTATTTT.

This clonotype has ten or more counts. The J gene is TRBJ2-7, the V gene TRBV6-6; 7 bases map to TRBD1. Germline V gene sequence: CDR1 MNHNY, CDR2 SVGAGI (reference sequence). Unmatched junction bases numbered 9, after V lost 0 bases and J lost 4 bases. CDR3 length: 16 residues. The CDR3 is CASSYSKLDRKYEQYF. CDR3 DNA sequence: TGTGCCAGCAGTTACTCGAAGCTGGACAGGAAATACGAGCAGTACTTC.

In regard to this clonotype: Because it lacks the conserved phenylalanine or tryptophan at the end, this CDR3 is likely a read error. The genes are TRBV7-9 and TRBJ2-3, with D tentatively TRBD2 (6 bases). Per the germline V gene, CDR1 is SEHNR and CDR2 is FQNEAQ (reference sequence). There are 15 residues in the CDR3. CDR3 protein: CASSLGGGMTDTQYL. DNA for the CDR3: TGTGCCAGCAGCTTAGGCGGAGGGATGACAGATACCCAGTATTTG.

In this sample, this clonotype turned up a few times. The genes are TRBV5-4 and TRBJ2-1; 7 bases map to TRBD1. The CDR3 sequence is 13 residues long. CDR1 and CDR2 from the germline V gene are SGHNT and YYREEE (reference sequence). V lost 7 bases and J lost 4; bases outside the gene matches: 5. The DNA of the CDR3 is TGTGCCAGCCGGGACAGAAATTACAATGAGCAGTTCTTC. It encodes CASRDRNYNEQFF.

This clonotype was counted a few times. The genes are TRBV4-1 and TRBJ2-7; D possibly corresponds to TRBD1 (7 bases). This CDR3 is built from 15 residues. In germline, CDR1 is MGHRA, CDR2 YSYEKL. V was trimmed by 5 bases and J by 0 bases, leaving 14 bases between them. In DNA, the CDR3 is TGCGCCAGCAGCACTACCAGGGGGGACTCCTACGAGCAGTACTTC. This codes for CASSTTRGDSYEQYF.

The chain uses TRBV5-8 and TRBJ1-2, with 8 nucleotides matching TRBD1. CDR3 length equals 13 residues. V lost 7 bases and J lost 8; bases outside the gene matches: 10. From germline, CDR1 is SGHTS and CDR2 YDEGEE. CDR3 loop: CASVLLGQVGYTF. The CDR3, as DNA: TGTGCCAGCGTGTTACTGGGACAGGTCGGCTACACCTTC. The variable domain in full, completed from reference TRBV5-8 and TRBJ1-2, reads EAGVTQSPTHLIKTRGQQATLRCSPISGHTSVYWYQQALGLGLQFLLWYDEGEERNRGNFPPRFSGRQFPNYSSELNVNALELEDSALYLCASVLLGQVGYTFGSGTRLTVV.

In the case of this clonotype: A much larger clonotype is one base distant, so this may be a read error. The gene calls are TRBV24-1 and TRBJ2-1, with no clear D. Per germline, CDR1 KGHDR and CDR2 SFDVKD. The V end lost 6 bases, the J end lost 12 bases, and 14 bases lay between the germline ends. The CDR3 contains 12 residues. CDR3 sequence (DNA): TGTGCCACCAGTAGTAGGGTGGATGGGCAGTTCTTC. Translation gives CATSSRVDGQFF.

The chain has TRBV12-5 and TRBJ2-7, with a possible D match to TRBD1 (6 bases). This CDR3 is built from 17 residues. Between the trimmed V and J ends, which lost 3 bases and 3 bases, there was a span of 21 bases. Per germline, CDR1 LGHNT and CDR2 FRNRAP. CDR3 bases: TGTGCTAGTGGTTTTCCAGGGGCTAGGGCTAGTTTCTACGAGCAGTACTTC. Translation: CASGFPGARASFYEQYF. Looking up the rest from reference TRBV12-5 and TRBJ2-7 gives the full variable domain: DARVTQTPRHKVTEMGQEVTMRCQPILGHNTVFWYRQTMMQGLELLAYFRNRAPLDDSGMPKDRFSAEMPDATLATLKIQPSEPRDSAVYFCASGFPGARASFYEQYFGPGTRLTVT.

This clonotype was seen at least ten times. This chain connects TRBV14 to TRBJ2-5, with unresolved D. Germline V gene sequence: CDR1 SGHDN, CDR2 FVKESK. The CDR3 consists of 12 residues. V gave up 6 bases and J gave up 10 bases, with 15 bases separating them. CDR3 DNA: TGTGCCAGCAGTCCTGACCGTTTGATCCAGTACTTC. As protein: CASSPDRLIQYF.

The sample holds many counts of this clonotype. V is TRBV29-1 and J is TRBJ2-5; possible D gene TRBD1, 6 bases. The CDR3 has 13 amino acids. The germline CDR1 and CDR2 sequences are SQVTM and ANQGSEA. The ends were cut back, 6 bases at V and 4 bases at J, with 15 bases in the middle. The CDR3 is CSVYYTGPETQYF. In nucleotides, the CDR3 is TGCAGCGTCTATTATACAGGGCCAGAGACCCAGTACTTC. The variable domain in full, with the rest retrieved from reference TRBV29-1 and TRBJ2-5, is SAVISQKPSRDICQRGTSLTIQCQVDSQVTMMFWYRQQPGQSLTLIATANQGSEATYESGFVIDKFPISRPNLTFSTLTVSNMSPEDSSIYLCSVYYTGPETQYFGPGTRLLVL.

This clonotype was seen at least ten times. An end of the junction does not agree with germline; a read error may underlie this. The rearrangement uses TRBV4-3 and TRBJ2-4; D possibly uses TRBD1 or TRBD2 (6 bases each). Germline lookup yields CDR1 LGHNA and CDR2 YSLEER. The CDR3 is 11 residues long. DNA of the CDR3: TGCGCCAGCAGCCAAGAAGGGGGGTTAGTCTTC. Amino acid sequence: CASSQEGGLVF.

This clonotype showed up many times. The V gene is TRBV15, the J gene TRBJ1-2; 7 nucleotides align to TRBD1. CDR1 is LNHNV and CDR2 is YYDKDF in the germline V gene (reference sequence). The CDR3 length is 16 residues. V trimming: 3 bases; J trimming: 3 bases; junction bases outside the gene matches: 10. DNA for the CDR3: TGTGCCACCAGCAGCCCTTTCCGACAGGGTGACTATGGCTACACCTTC. Its protein product is CATSSPFRQGDYGYTF.

There are many counts of this clonotype. The chain has TRBV20-1 and TRBJ2-1, with D unclear. The V gene's germline CDR1 is DFQATT and CDR2 SNEGSKA (reference sequence). The CDR3 covers 13 residues. For the CDR3, the DNA is TGCAGCCCTCATCAGAGCTCCTACAATGAGCAGTTCTTC. It translates to CSPHQSSYNEQFF.

This clonotype came up many times. The gene calls are TRBV28 and TRBJ2-4; the D gene is possibly TRBD2 (6 bases). The length of the CDR3 is 14 residues. Deletions cut 8 bases from V and 0 bases from J, with 11 bases between. The germline V gene has CDR1 MDHEN and CDR2 SYDVKM. This CDR3 reads CASFGGLAKNIQYF. The CDR3 DNA reads as TGTGCCAGCTTCGGGGGATTAGCCAAAAACATTCAGTACTTC. Complete variable domain (other parts from reference TRBV28 and TRBJ2-4): DVKVTQSSRYLVKRTGEKVFLECVQDMDHENMFWYRQDPGLGLRLIYFSYDVKMKEKGDIPEGYSVSREKKERFSLILESASTNQTSMYLCASFGGLAKNIQYFGAGTRLSVL.